What follows are 20 T cell receptor beta chains derived from one specimen sequenced in a study of post-analysis software for immune sequencing data. Study results and limitations: Five TRBV segments, including TRBV5-6, TRBV5-1 and TRBV20-1, were more frequent in patients than controls.

Unique molecular identifiers were carried by the TCR beta cDNA libraries. Using its own MiXCR run on the PCR reads, TCRdb lists one record per CDR3 protein. The sample lists 750,000 to 950,000 distinct CDR3 sequences; 53% were seen once. Antigen specificity for these receptors is unknown. Material for sequencing was blood. The receptors derive from a girl between 10 and 17 years old with multiple sclerosis.

The V gene is TRBV25-1, the J gene TRBJ2-3; maybe TRBD1 (5 bases). The CDR3 covers 12 residues. Germline CDR1 is MGHDK and CDR2 is SYGVNS. V was trimmed by 3 bases and J by 10 bases, leaving 11 bases between them. The CDR3 loop is CASSDRRVAQYF. The CDR3, as DNA: TGTGCCAGCAGTGACCGCAGGGTTGCGCAGTATTTT.

This chain connects TRBV29-1 to TRBJ1-2; D uncertain. Germline-derived CDR1 and CDR2 are SQVTM and ANQGSEA. This CDR3 contains 17 residues. Trimming removed 0 bases from V and 4 bases from J, with 21 bases in between. The CDR3 DNA is TGCAGCGTTGAAGATAGAGGCAGGATGATTACGGGCTATGGCTACACCTTC. Translating it yields CSVEDRGRMITGYGYTF.

The V and J genes are TRBV12-3 or TRBV12-4 and TRBJ2-1; 16 bases fit TRBD2. J gave up 7 bases and V 1 base, and 7 bases lay outside the gene matches. This CDR3 is 18 amino acids long. The CDR3 coding sequence is TGTGCCAGCAGTTTAGACGCCCGGGGACTAGCGGGAGGGAATGAGCAGTTCTTC. Amino acids: CASSLDARGLAGGNEQFF.

Note on this clonotype: One junction end disagrees with the germline gene, perhaps due to a read error. The genes are TRBV20-1 and TRBJ2-1; TRBD2 aligns across 12 bases. The CDR3 is 16 residues long. Germline CDR1 DFQATT, CDR2 SNEGSKA (reference sequence). The CDR3 loop is CSARVSATSGGDEQFF. The CDR3, as DNA: TGTAGTGCTAGAGTCTCTGCGACTAGCGGGGGCGATGAGCAGTTCTTC.

This chain joins TRBV25-1 and TRBJ1-2; tentative D call: TRBD1 (6 bases). Germline CDR1 reads MGHDK; CDR2 reads SYGVNS. This CDR3 is 13 amino acids long. Trimming removed 5 bases from V and 0 bases from J, with 7 bases in between. The DNA of the CDR3 is TGTGCCAGCAGTCAGGGGTCTAACTATGGCTACACCTTC. This encodes CASSQGSNYGYTF.

The rearrangement joins TRBV12-3 or TRBV12-4 to TRBJ2-5; 7 bases line up with TRBD1. This CDR3 comprises 14 residues. The junction had 4 bases not matched to a gene; V was cut back by 3 bases and J by 3 bases. CDR3 sequence reads: CASSFPTGEETQYF. In nucleotides, the CDR3 is TGTGCCAGCAGTTTTCCCACAGGGGAAGAGACCCAGTACTTC.

The V call is TRBV29-1, the J call TRBJ2-3, with D unclear. This CDR3 is 8 amino acids long. Germline lookup yields CDR1 SQVTM and CDR2 ANQGSEA. Trimming took 3 bases from V and 12 from J, leaving 4 bases between them. Here the CDR3 reads CSVESQYF. CDR3 nucleotide sequence: TGCAGCGTTGAGAGTCAGTATTTT.

This clonotype was found a few times. The chain couples TRBV7-6 to TRBJ2-3; 13 nucleotides match TRBD2. The CDR3 is 19 amino acids. V lost 3 bases, J lost 1 base, and 10 bases stayed unmatched. Germline CDR1 and CDR2: SGHVS and FNYEAQ. CDR3 in DNA: TGTGCCAGCAGCTTTATTCCGGGACTAGCGGGAACCGGCACAGATACGCAGTATTTT. As protein: CASSFIPGLAGTGTDTQYF. Using reference TRBV7-6 and TRBJ2-3 for the parts outside the CDR3, the full variable domain is GAGVSQSPRYKVTKRGQDVALRCDPISGHVSLYWYRQALGQGPEFLTYFNYEAQQDKSGLPNDRFSAERPEGSISTLTIQRTEQRDSAMYRCASSFIPGLAGTGTDTQYFGPGTRLTVL.

The chain carries TRBV12-3 or TRBV12-4 and TRBJ2-5; no reliable D call. The DNA end is more similar to TRBJ2-7, so the J call may be wrong. The CDR3 extends over 13 amino acids. In DNA form, the CDR3 reads TGTGCCAGCAGTTACTGGGGTTACTACGAGCAGTACTTC. Translated, it gives CASSYWGYYEQYF.

J is TRBJ1-1 and V is TRBV29-1; D is undetermined. The CDR3 contains 15 residues. Germline CDR1 SQVTM, CDR2 ANQGSEA. V lost 5 bases and J 0 bases, leaving 16 bases between the germline ends. The CDR3 region has the DNA TGCAGCGTTCACGCTGTAATGTCGATGAACACTGAAGCTTTCTTT. This encodes CSVHAVMSMNTEAFF.

This rearrangement joins TRBV20-1 to TRBJ2-3, with D perhaps matching TRBD1 or TRBD2 (5 bases each). The CDR3 runs 19 residues. V was shortened by 3 bases and J by 1 base, with 26 bases between the two germline ends. Germline CDR1 is DFQATT and CDR2 is SNEGSKA (reference sequence). CDR3 coding DNA: TGCAGTGCTAGCCGACTTGGGGGATCGAGTCGCCTTCGCACAGATACGCAGTATTTT. Translating it yields CSASRLGGSSRLRTDTQYF.

The V and J genes are TRBV27 and TRBJ2-1, with TRBD2 as a possible D gene (5 bases). Germline CDR1 is MNHEY and CDR2 is SMNVEV (reference sequence). CDR3 size: 16 residues. The V gene lost 5 bases and the J gene lost 3 bases, with 17 bases spanning the gap. This chain's CDR3 is CASSLAWRGLYNEQFF. CDR3 DNA sequence: TGTGCCAGCAGTCTAGCTTGGCGTGGCCTCTACAATGAGCAGTTCTTC.

V is TRBV7-9 and J is TRBJ1-1; D might be TRBD1 (5 bases). Trimming left V 3 bases short and J 6 bases short, with 8 bases between. The CDR3 has 12 amino acids. CDR1 is SEHNR, CDR2 FQNEAQ, per germline (reference sequence). The CDR3, as DNA: TGTGCCAGCAGCTTCGGGACGGCTGAAGCTTTCTTT. Translated: CASSFGTAEAFF.

This clonotype was seen a handful of times. For the CDR3, the DNA is TGTGCCAGCAGCTTAGCGCCGGGGGACAAAAGGCGCTATGGCTACACCTTC. It codes for CASSLAPGDKRRYGYTF. The V gene is TRBV7-2, the J gene TRBJ1-2; TRBD1 is a possible D gene (6 bases). The ends were cut back, 0 bases at V and 4 bases at J, with 18 bases in the middle. The CDR3 length is 17 residues. The germline V gene has CDR1 SGHTA and CDR2 FQGNSA.

The chain is built from TRBV12-3 or TRBV12-4 and TRBJ2-7, with D perhaps TRBD1 or TRBD2 (5 bases each). V was trimmed by 2 bases and J by 0 bases, leaving 11 bases between them. The CDR3 covers 15 residues. As DNA, the CDR3 is TGTGCCAGCAGTTTATCTATCGGGACCTCCTACGAGCAGTACTTC. This translates into CASSLSIGTSYEQYF.

This clonotype appeared a few times. The chain employs TRBV20-1 and TRBJ1-2, with D hard to call. CDR3 length equals 11 residues. V dropped 3 bases and J dropped 8 bases, with 10 bases sitting between them. Germline CDR1 reads DFQATT; CDR2 reads SNEGSKA (reference sequence). The CDR3 sequence: CSASIRRGYTF. As DNA, the CDR3 is TGCAGTGCTAGTATTCGGAGGGGCTACACCTTC.

The J gene is TRBJ2-7, the V gene TRBV6-6, with D hard to call. Germline CDR1 reads MNHNY; CDR2 reads SVGAGI (reference sequence). The CDR3 length is 15 residues. V was cut by 0 bases and J by 0 bases, with 9 bases left in between. The CDR3: CASSYSKDRSYEQYF. The CDR3 nucleotides read TGTGCCAGCAGTTACTCTAAGGACCGCTCCTACGAGCAGTACTTC.

The chain has TRBV29-1 and TRBJ2-1; D may be TRBD2 (5 bases). This CDR3 is 14 amino acids long. Germline V gives CDR1 SQVTM, CDR2 ANQGSEA. V gave up 3 bases and J gave up 4 bases, with 13 bases separating them. The CDR3 DNA follows: TGCAGCGTTGAGGACTTAAGAACTTACAATGAGCAGTTCTTC. It yields the protein CSVEDLRTYNEQFF.

The V gene is TRBV27, the J gene TRBJ2-6; TRBD1 agrees at 10 bases. Germline loops: CDR1 MNHEY, CDR2 SMNVEV (reference sequence). The CDR3 covers 18 residues. Germline trimming cut 10 bases from V and 2 bases from J; bases unmatched to any gene: 14. CDR3 amino acids: CATSPSGQGKAGANVLTF. CDR3 coding DNA: TGTGCCACCAGCCCCTCGGGACAGGGGAAGGCTGGGGCCAACGTCCTGACTTTC.

V usage is TRBV6-1 and J usage is TRBJ2-7; 9 nucleotides line up with TRBD2. Germline trimming cut 0 bases from V and 8 bases from J; bases unmatched to any gene: 5. The CDR3 contains 14 residues. Germline CDR1 and CDR2: MNHNS and SASEGT. The CDR3, as DNA: TGTGCCAGCAGTGAAGCGGGCGGGAGGGGGAAGCAGTACTTC. It yields the protein CASSEAGGRGKQYF.